These 20 T cell receptor beta chains share one sample of origin, sequenced in a study of PD-L1 blockade in urothelial cancer. The time point denotes: peripheral blood 6 weeks after treatment start. TCRdb's copy holds only in-frame clones and misses some; the assay was immunoSEQ multiplex PCR. Of tens of thousands of clones in the sample, 75% to 90% are singletons; the top ten hold roughly 24%. The input for sequencing was PBMCs, taken around atezolizumab (anti-PD-L1) treatment. These receptors were collected from a man in his sixties with urothelial cancer.

The rearrangement joins TRBV6-5 to TRBJ2-7, with 7 bases aligning to TRBD2. This CDR3 spans 15 amino acids. The germline V gene encodes CDR1 MNHEY and CDR2 SVGAGI. J lost 2 bases, V lost 1 base, and 5 bases had no gene match. The CDR3 protein is CASSYLAGLPYEQYF. The DNA of the CDR3 is TGTGCCAGCAGTTACTTAGCGGGCCTGCCCTACGAGCAGTACTTC.

CDR3 amino acids: CASSDRVGSSPNEQYF. For the CDR3, the DNA is TGTGCCAGCAGTGACAGGGTCGGGAGTAGCCCGAATGAGCAGTACTTC. The gene calls are TRBV6-4 and TRBJ2-7, with TRBD2 as a possible D gene (6 bases). The CDR3 contains 16 residues. V was trimmed by 2 bases and J by 7 bases, leaving 21 bases between them. In germline, CDR1 is MRHNA, CDR2 SNTAGT.

The V call is TRBV7-3, the J call TRBJ2-1, with no clear D. CDR3 length equals 13 residues. Trimming left V 1 base short and J 9 bases short, with 10 bases between. Looked up from germline, CDR1 is SGHTA and CDR2 is FQGTGA. The CDR3 DNA is TGTGCCAGCAGCTTAAATGGGCTCGGTGAGCAGTTCTTC. Its translation is CASSLNGLGEQFF. The entire variable domain, with the rest obtained from reference TRBV7-3 and TRBJ2-1, is as follows: GAGVSQTPSNKVTEKGKYVELRCDPISGHTALYWYRQSLGQGPEFLIYFQGTGAADDSGLPNDRFFAVRPEGSVSTLKIQRTERGDSAVYLCASSLNGLGEQFFGPGTRLTVL.

This clone was detected once. The V call is TRBV5-6, the J call TRBJ2-1; TRBD2 matches at 7 bases. CDR1 SGHDT and CDR2 YYEEEE come from the germline V gene. The CDR3 covers 17 residues. With V trimmed by 2 bases and J by 6 bases, 14 bases remained unmatched. CDR3 sequence: CASSLGEMRLAGNEQFF. CDR3 DNA: TGTGCCAGCAGCTTAGGGGAGATGAGACTAGCAGGCAATGAGCAGTTCTTC.

This chain connects TRBV6-5 to TRBJ2-7; 8 nucleotides agree with TRBD2. CDR1 is MNHEY and CDR2 is SVGAGI in the germline V gene. Trimming removed 8 bases from V and 3 bases from J; junction bases left unmatched: 9. The CDR3 has 14 amino acids. The CDR3 DNA reads TGTGCCAGCCAACGAGGTCTAGCGGGCTACGAGCAGTACTTC. It specifies CASQRGLAGYEQYF.

The J gene is TRBJ1-1, the V gene TRBV9; 7 bases match TRBD1. The junction had 5 bases not matched to a gene; V was cut back by 3 bases and J by 0 bases. The CDR3 contains 15 residues. Germline V gene lookup returns CDR1 SGDLS and CDR2 YYNGEE. The CDR3 nucleotides are TGTGCCAGCAGCGCAGCGACAGGGATGAACACTGAAGCTTTCTTT. Translated: CASSAATGMNTEAFF. Combining the CDR3 with reference TRBV9 and TRBJ1-1 gives the whole variable domain DSGVTQTPKHLITATGQRVTLRCSPRSGDLSVYWYQQSLDQGLQFLIQYYNGEERAKGNILERFSAQQFPDLHSELNLSSLELGDSALYFCASSAATGMNTEAFFGQGTRLTVV.

The chain recombines TRBV15 with TRBJ1-2; D gene uncertain. The V end lost 0 bases, the J end lost 5 bases, and 13 bases lay between the germline ends. The germline gives CDR1 LNHNV, CDR2 YYDKDF (reference sequence). The CDR3 totals 15 residues. CDR3: CATSREAARDYGYTF. CDR3 coding DNA: TGTGCCACCAGCAGAGAGGCAGCGAGAGATTATGGCTACACCTTC.

The chain joins TRBV5-1 to TRBJ2-1; a possible D gene is TRBD2 (5 bases). The CDR3 consists of 16 residues. Germline-derived CDR1 and CDR2 are SGHRS and YFSETQ. V was clipped by 0 bases and J by 6 bases, with 16 bases between them. Here the CDR3 reads CASSLAGWAGGNEQFF. CDR3 DNA: TGCGCCAGCAGCTTGGCCGGTTGGGCGGGTGGCAATGAGCAGTTCTTC.

The chain links TRBV6-1 to TRBJ2-7; the D gene is possibly TRBD1 (6 bases). Germline V gene sequence: CDR1 MNHNS, CDR2 SASEGT. The CDR3 spans 16 residues. Trimming shortened V by 0 bases and J by 2 bases, and 14 bases separated the two germline ends. In nucleotides, the CDR3 is TGTGCCAGCAGTGAAGCGCACCGAGGGACAACCTACGAGCAGTACTTC. It encodes CASSEAHRGTTYEQYF.

This chain links TRBV5-5 with TRBJ1-6, with D possibly matching TRBD1 (5 bases). From germline, CDR1 is SGHKS and CDR2 YYEKEE (reference sequence). The CDR3 extends over 19 amino acids. V was cut by 2 bases and J by 0 bases, with 18 bases left in between. Here the CDR3 DNA reads TGTGCCAGCAGCTTACGCTTCGTACAGGAAAGCTCCTATAATTCACCCCTCCACTTT. Translated, it gives CASSLRFVQESSYNSPLHF.

The chain joins TRBV30 to TRBJ2-1; D may be TRBD1 (5 bases). The germline V gene encodes CDR1 GTSNPN and CDR2 SVGIG (reference sequence). This CDR3 region has 14 residues. V shed 0 bases and J shed 4 bases, with 10 bases lying between them. The CDR3 protein is CAWSVKGEYNEQFF. For the CDR3, the DNA is TGTGCCTGGAGTGTAAAAGGGGAATACAATGAGCAGTTCTTC.

V and J are TRBV19 and TRBJ2-1; TRBD2 matches at 8 bases. This CDR3 contains 16 residues. The germline gives CDR1 LNHDA, CDR2 SQIVND (reference sequence). V was pared by 4 bases and J by 6 bases, with 11 bases of the junction left unmatched. CDR3 sequence: CASSTRLAGGFNEQFF. The CDR3 DNA reads TGTGCCAGTAGTACGAGGCTAGCGGGTGGCTTCAATGAGCAGTTCTTC.

The chain employs TRBV6-1 and TRBJ1-2; TRBD1 agrees at 10 bases. The CDR3 consists of 15 residues. Germline values: CDR1 MNHNS, CDR2 SASEGT. Trimming cost V 9 bases and J 6 bases; bases outside gene matches: 13. In nucleotides, the CDR3 is TGTGCCAGTCACCGGGACAGGGGACGTGTCGATGGCTACACCTTC. This codes for CASHRDRGRVDGYTF.

J is TRBJ2-2 and V is TRBV5-5; 7 bases align to TRBD1. V lost 4 bases and J lost 4; bases outside the gene matches: 7. The CDR3 is 15 amino acids. Germline lookup yields CDR1 SGHKS and CDR2 YYEKEE (reference sequence). The CDR3 spells CASSPQGFGTGELFF. The CDR3 coding sequence is TGTGCCAGCAGCCCACAGGGGTTTGGCACCGGGGAGCTGTTTTTT.

The chain links TRBV18 to TRBJ2-7, with a weak D call TRBD2 (6 bases). The germline V and J ends were trimmed by 6 bases and 1 base, with 13 bases remaining between them. Germline assignment: CDR1 KGHSH and CDR2 LQKENI. The CDR3 runs to 14 residues. The CDR3 DNA follows: TGTGCCAGCTCCGGGGGACGGATATCCTACGAGCAGTACTTC. Its translation: CASSGGRISYEQYF.

The chain links TRBV10-3 to TRBJ1-5; unclear D gene. Per the germline V gene, CDR1 is ENHRY and CDR2 is SYGVKD. The CDR3 is 14 amino acids. The V end lost 6 bases, the J end lost 0 bases, and 9 bases lay between the germline ends. Here the CDR3 reads CAIRSESSNQPQHF. DNA for the CDR3: TGTGCCATCAGGTCGGAGAGTAGCAATCAGCCCCAGCATTTT.

The CDR3, as DNA: TGTGCCAGCAGCTTAGTTGGACTAGCGGACAGCTCCTACGAGCAGTACTTC. Amino acid sequence: CASSLVGLADSSYEQYF. V and J are TRBV7-2 and TRBJ2-7, with 10 bases that match TRBD2. The V gene end was trimmed by 1 base and the J gene end by 0 bases; junction bases not matched to a gene: 6. CDR3 length equals 17 residues. Germline CDR1 is SGHTA and CDR2 is FQGNSA.

This clone was recorded only once. CDR3 amino acids: CASGLRQGSNTGELFF. As DNA, the CDR3 is TGTGCTAGTGGTCTAAGACAGGGGAGCAACACCGGGGAGCTGTTTTTT. The chain couples TRBV12-5 to TRBJ2-2, with 8 bases identical to TRBD1. Trimming at V came to 5 bases and at J to 2 bases, leaving 7 bases not matched to a gene. This CDR3 is built from 16 residues. Looked up from germline, CDR1 is LGHNT and CDR2 is FRNRAP.

For the CDR3, the DNA is TGTGCCAGTAGTATAGATCCGTACCAAGAGACCCAGTACTTC. It codes for CASSIDPYQETQYF. The chain employs TRBV19 and TRBJ2-5, with D unclear. V was shortened by 0 bases and J by 0 bases, with 5 bases between the two germline ends. Germline loops: CDR1 LNHDA, CDR2 SQIVND (reference sequence). The length of the CDR3 is 14 residues.

This clone appeared once. The rearrangement links TRBV6-6 to TRBJ1-1; tentative D call: TRBD1 (6 bases). V dropped 3 bases and J dropped 4 bases, with 12 bases sitting between them. CDR1 MNHNY and CDR2 SVGAGI come from the germline V gene (reference sequence). This CDR3 contains 14 residues. The DNA for the CDR3 is TGTGCCAGCAGTTATACAGGGTTAGGCACTGAAGCTTTCTTT. Protein sequence: CASSYTGLGTEAFF.